What follows are 2 T cell receptor beta chains derived from one specimen sequenced in a study of blood T cell repertoires in COVID-19. Assay used: immunoSEQ multiplex PCR; TCRdb lists only in-frame clones, some missing. This table holds approximately 300,000 clones, 75% to 90% found once. The source material was peripheral blood. The receptor source for this set is a man younger than 35 with active or convalescent COVID-19.

The chain is built from TRBV12-3 or TRBV12-4 and TRBJ2-7; a weak D match, TRBD2 (5 bases). Trimming shortened V by 3 bases and J by 2 bases, and 8 bases separated the two germline ends. The CDR3 covers 13 residues. CDR3 nucleotides: TGTGCCAGCAGTTTCGGGATTCCCTACGAGCAGTACTTC. This codes for CASSFGIPYEQYF.

The chain couples TRBV5-1 to TRBJ1-4; the D is unclear. The CDR3 sequence is 15 residues long. The germline CDR1 and CDR2 sequences are SGHRS and YFSETQ. Deletions cut 2 bases from V and 0 bases from J, with 8 bases between. CDR3 sequence (DNA): TGCGCCAGCAGCTTCCTAACAGCAACTAATGAAAAACTGTTTTTT. It translates to CASSFLTATNEKLFF.